Below are 13 T cell receptor beta chains sequenced from a single sample in a study of glioma-infiltrating T cells after dendritic cell vaccination. Using immunoSEQ multiplex PCR, the repertoire was profiled, and TCRdb retains in-frame clones only, with some absent. The data show approximately 91,000 clones, with more than 80% seen just once and less than 2.5% held by the top ten. Time point noted: after dendritic cell vaccination, including at tumor progression/relapse. The sample in question was blood, obtained after dendritic cell vaccination. These receptors were taken from a human donor with glioblastoma.

The CDR3 here is CASRGLEAGEETQYF. DNA for the CDR3: TGTGCCAGCAGGGGGTTGGAAGCGGGAGAAGAGACCCAGTACTTC. The chain uses TRBV6-4 and TRBJ2-5; TRBD2 matches 8 bases. Trimming took 6 bases from V and 3 from J; bases not matched to a gene: 9. The CDR3 contains 15 residues. Germline CDR1 reads MRHNA; CDR2 reads SNTAGT.

This chain connects TRBV6-6 to TRBJ1-2; a weak D match, TRBD1 (5 bases). This CDR3 spans 14 amino acids. Germline CDR1 and CDR2: MNHNY and SVGAGI (reference sequence). V was cut by 3 bases and J by 4 bases, with 12 bases left in between. The CDR3 DNA reads TGTGCCAGCAGTTATGGGGGGGGTGGCTATGGCTACACCTTC. It yields the protein CASSYGGGGYGYTF.

The chain carries TRBV10-3 and TRBJ2-2; no clear D. Germline V lookup: CDR1 ENHRY, CDR2 SYGVKD. The CDR3 loop spans 15 amino acids. V lost 0 bases to trimming and J lost 8 bases, with 13 bases between them. The CDR3 DNA sequence: TGTGCCATCAGTGAGTCGAAAGGTCAGGTGGGGGAGCTGTTTTTT. Translating it yields CAISESKGQVGELFF.

V gene TRBV10-3 combines with J gene TRBJ2-1; no reliable D call. This CDR3 spans 16 amino acids. Trimming stripped 7 bases from V and 7 bases from J, with 23 bases between. The germline gives CDR1 ENHRY, CDR2 SYGVKD. The CDR3 bases are TGTGCCATCAACACCGCTACCGGCCCCACGGGTAATGAGCAGTTCTTC. Its protein product is CAINTATGPTGNEQFF.

This clone was picked up a small number of times. The V and J genes are TRBV6-6 and TRBJ1-5; D possibly corresponds to TRBD1 (6 bases). The germline V gene encodes CDR1 MNHNY and CDR2 SVGAGI (reference sequence). The ends were cut back, 6 bases at V and 2 bases at J, with 17 bases in the middle. The CDR3 totals 16 residues. The CDR3 region is CASSYGQIDRNQPQHF. The CDR3, as DNA: TGTGCCAGCAGCTACGGACAGATCGATCGCAATCAGCCCCAGCATTTT.

CDR3 loop: CSATEAGDHEQYV. The CDR3 coding sequence is TGCAGCGCAACCGAGGCAGGGGACCACGAGCAGTACGTC. V is TRBV29-1 and J is TRBJ2-7, with a possible D match to TRBD1 (6 bases). Trimming took 7 bases from V and 5 from J, leaving 18 bases between them. This CDR3 is built from 13 residues. Germline CDR1 reads SQVTM; CDR2 reads ANQGSEA.

J is TRBJ2-3 and V is TRBV4-2, with 8 positions matching TRBD2. The CDR3 runs 15 residues. J was trimmed by 6 bases and V by 1 base; bases with no gene match: 6. Per the germline V gene, CDR1 is LGHNA and CDR2 is YNFKEQ. Here the CDR3 reads CASSQATSGYDTQYF. Written as DNA, the CDR3 is TGTGCCAGCAGCCAAGCTACTAGCGGCTACGATACGCAGTATTTT.

DNA for the CDR3: TGCAGCGTTACCTTCGGTCTAGCGGGAGGGGATACGCAGTATTTT. Protein product: CSVTFGLAGGDTQYF. This chain joins TRBV29-1 and TRBJ2-3; 12 bases match TRBD2. The germline V gene encodes CDR1 SQVTM and CDR2 ANQGSEA. After removal of 5 bases from V and 6 bases from J, the junction contained 9 bases not matched to a gene. CDR3 size: 15 residues.

This clone was seen only a few times. This chain connects TRBV10-3 to TRBJ2-6, with D perhaps TRBD1 (6 bases). The CDR3 contains 13 residues. Per germline, CDR1 ENHRY and CDR2 SYGVKD. V was shortened by 10 bases and J by 3 bases, with 10 bases between the two germline ends. The CDR3 bases are TGTGCCACTACAGGGAGTGGGGCCAACGTCCTGACTTTC. Translation: CATTGSGANVLTF.

The rearrangement joins TRBV5-1 to TRBJ2-1, with 7 nucleotides matching TRBD2. Germline V gives CDR1 SGHRS, CDR2 YFSETQ. V was pared by 5 bases and J by 0 bases, with 2 bases of the junction left unmatched. The length of the CDR3 is 14 residues. CDR3 amino acids: CASRGGSSYNEQFF. The CDR3, as DNA: TGCGCCAGCAGGGGCGGGAGCTCCTACAATGAGCAGTTCTTC.

The rearrangement joins TRBV7-6 to TRBJ2-2, with 10 bases that match TRBD2. CDR1 and CDR2 (germline): SGHVS, FNYEAQ. The CDR3 length is 16 residues. V dropped 5 bases and J dropped 6; count of bases not matched to a gene: 9. The CDR3 protein is CASSHPRLAGAGELFF. DNA for the CDR3: TGTGCCAGCAGCCACCCACGGCTAGCGGGAGCCGGGGAGCTGTTTTTT.

The rearrangement joins TRBV2 to TRBJ1-2; D is ambiguous. Deletions cut 7 bases from V and 5 bases from J, with 23 bases between. Germline CDR1 SNHLY, CDR2 FYNNEI. The CDR3 contains 16 residues. CDR3 residues: CASIEGRIGVGYGYTF. CDR3 DNA: TGTGCCAGCATCGAGGGCAGGATTGGAGTAGGTTATGGCTACACCTTC.

The rearrangement joins TRBV6-5 to TRBJ1-4; D unresolved. Deletions cut 6 bases from V and 0 bases from J, with 8 bases between. The CDR3 contains 14 residues. Per the germline V gene, CDR1 is MNHEY and CDR2 is SVGAGI. CDR3 nucleotides: TGTGCCAGCAGCCGGACTTCAACTAATGAAAAACTGTTTTTT. It is translated as CASSRTSTNEKLFF.